These 14 T cell receptor beta chains originate from one sample sequenced in a study of T-cell reconstitution after alpha-beta-depleted transplantation in children. A TCRbeta library incorporating unique molecular identifiers was prepared. TCRdb reprocessed the PCR reads with MiXCR, giving one entry per CDR3 protein. The sample lists over 400,000 distinct CDR3 sequences; under 15% were seen once. Sample: PBMCs from the stem cell graft donor, taken from the stem cell graft. These receptors were obtained from a human donor who donated a stem cell graft to a child with combined immunodeficiency.

At least ten counts were recorded for this clonotype. The J gene is TRBJ2-3, the V gene TRBV12-3 or TRBV12-4, with D maybe TRBD2 (7 bases). The CDR3 loop spans 15 amino acids. Trimming shortened V by 6 bases and J by 0 bases, and 13 bases separated the two germline ends. The CDR3 loop is CASSRGDTSTDTQYF. The CDR3 DNA reads as TGTGCCAGCAGCCGGGGGGACACTAGCACAGATACGCAGTATTTT.

This chain uses TRBV30 with TRBJ2-7; 8 nucleotides agree with TRBD1. Looked up from germline, CDR1 is GTSNPN and CDR2 is SVGIG (reference sequence). The CDR3 extends over 15 amino acids. V lost 0 bases and J lost 2; bases outside the gene matches: 6. The CDR3 DNA follows: TGTGCCTGGAGTGTACGCAGGGGGCGCGCCTACGAGCAGTACTTC. It specifies CAWSVRRGRAYEQYF.

Comment on this clonotype: The germline gene is not matched at one end of the junction; a read error may be the cause. The chain recombines TRBV7-7 with TRBJ1-6; 8 nucleotides match TRBD1. Germline V gene lookup returns CDR1 SSHAT and CDR2 FNYEAQ (reference sequence). This CDR3 is built from 17 residues. The CDR3 region has the DNA TGTGCTAGCAGCTTACTTTCTTGCGACAGGGGTAATTCACCCCTCCACTTT. The encoded protein is CASSLLSCDRGNSPLHF.

The J gene is TRBJ2-5, the V gene TRBV3-1; TRBD2 might be the D (5 bases). The germline V and J ends were trimmed by 1 base and 2 bases, with 14 bases remaining between them. The CDR3 totals 16 residues. CDR1 is LGHDT and CDR2 is YNNKEL in the germline V gene (reference sequence). The CDR3 nucleotides are TGTGCCAGCAGCCAAGGGGAGCGGATAGTACAAGAGACCCAGTACTTC. Translating it yields CASSQGERIVQETQYF.

This sequence joins TRBV5-6 and TRBJ2-3; TRBD2 matches at 7 bases. CDR1 and CDR2 (germline): SGHDT, YYEEEE. The CDR3 totals 16 residues. V lost 1 base, J lost 4 bases, and 9 bases stayed unmatched. Written as DNA, the CDR3 is TGTGCCAGCAGCTTGTGGGCGGGAGCAGCCGCAGATACGCAGTATTTT. Encoded protein: CASSLWAGAAADTQYF.

J is TRBJ1-4 and V is TRBV4-3, with no clear D. CDR1 and CDR2 (germline): LGHNA, YSLEER. The CDR3 sequence is 14 residues long. V dropped 0 bases and J dropped 4 bases, with 6 bases sitting between them. The DNA for the CDR3 is TGCGCCAGCAGCCAAGATAACGGTAATGAAAAACTGTTTTTT. Translation gives CASSQDNGNEKLFF.

This clonotype was detected a few times. The CDR3 nucleotides read TGTGCCAGCAGTCCAACGTCAGAGGGGCTCGCGAATCAGCCCCAGCATTTT. Translating gives CASSPTSEGLANQPQHF. The gene calls are TRBV12-3 or TRBV12-4 and TRBJ1-5; weak D call: TRBD1 (5 bases). The CDR3 has 17 amino acids. The V gene lost 5 bases and the J gene lost 4 bases, with 21 bases spanning the gap.

The chain carries TRBV18 and TRBJ2-7; unclear D gene. CDR1 is KGHSH, CDR2 LQKENI, per germline. There are 14 residues in the CDR3. V lost 6 bases, J lost 4 bases, and 16 bases lay in between. The CDR3 is CASSPGRRLYEQYF. The CDR3 DNA sequence: TGTGCCAGCTCCCCCGGGCGCAGGCTATACGAGCAGTACTTC.

In this sample, this clonotype turned up a few times. J is TRBJ2-1 and V is TRBV12-3 or TRBV12-4, with 12 bases aligning to TRBD2. The ends lost 1 base at V and 9 bases at J; junction bases unmatched: 4. CDR3 length equals 15 residues. Here the CDR3 reads CASSLDRTSGAEQFF. CDR3 DNA: TGTGCCAGCAGTTTAGACCGGACTAGCGGGGCTGAGCAGTTCTTC.

This clonotype was recorded at least ten times. The rearrangement uses TRBV6-5 and TRBJ2-5; D is unclear. From germline, CDR1 is MNHEY and CDR2 SVGAGI. The length of the CDR3 is 13 residues. V lost 6 bases to trimming and J lost 2 bases, with 10 bases between them. CDR3 in amino acids: CASSPALQETQYF. CDR3 in DNA: TGTGCCAGCAGCCCGGCCCTGCAAGAGACCCAGTACTTC.

Only a few counts were recorded for this clonotype. The chain employs TRBV12-3 or TRBV12-4 and TRBJ1-1, with a weak D call TRBD1 (6 bases). The CDR3 runs to 13 residues. Trimming took off 7 bases at V and 2 bases at J, with 11 bases between the two ends. CDR3 nucleotides: TGTGCCAGCAACTGGGGGCCAAACACTGAAGCTTTCTTT. Its translation: CASNWGPNTEAFF.

This clonotype was observed many times. The rearrangement links TRBV21-1 to TRBJ1-2. TRBV21-1 counts as a pseudogene. This CDR3 spans 17 amino acids. The CDR3 DNA reads as TGTGCCAGCAGCCGGCAGGAGGGCGGGCTACTACACTATGGCTACACCTTC. This gives the protein CASSRQEGGLLHYGYTF.

In this sample, this clonotype turned up many times. The genes are TRBV7-7 and TRBJ2-1; 7 bases match TRBD2. The ends lost 1 base at V and 6 bases at J; junction bases unmatched: 6. CDR1 and CDR2 from the germline V gene are SSHAT and FNYEAQ (reference sequence). This CDR3 region has 15 residues. Here the CDR3 DNA reads TGTGCCAGCAGCTTAGGAGCGGGATCCCCCAATGAGCAGTTCTTC. This sequence encodes CASSLGAGSPNEQFF.

This clonotype has at least ten counts. The gene calls are TRBV12-3 or TRBV12-4 and TRBJ2-2; weak D call: TRBD1 (6 bases). Trimming cost V 7 bases and J 5 bases, with 17 bases left between them. This CDR3 has 15 amino acids. The CDR3: CASTSWAGETGELFF. The CDR3 coding sequence is TGTGCCAGCACCTCCTGGGCAGGGGAGACCGGGGAGCTGTTTTTT.